The 24 T cell receptor beta chains below come from one sample, sequenced in a study of tumor and adjacent non-tumor tissue in lung cancer. TCRbeta libraries were built with three rounds of nested PCR, modified from ARM-PCR. From the multiplex PCR reads, TCRdb called clonotypes with MiXCR, one entry per CDR3 protein. The sample records 81,000 or so distinct CDR3 sequences, roughly 80% being singletons. This sample's RNA came from whole unsorted tissue. The sequencing sample was made of lung tumor tissue. The receptors come from a woman aged 45-65 years with non-small cell lung cancer.

Comments on this clonotype: At one end, the junction sequence differs from germline, possibly due to a read error. The chain has TRBV6-2 or TRBV6-3 and TRBJ1-3; D perhaps matches TRBD1 (6 bases). CDR3 length equals 15 residues. Germline V gives CDR1 MNHEY, CDR2 SVGEGT. CDR3 in amino acids: CAGSPRGASGNTIYF. DNA for the CDR3: TGTGCCGGCAGCCCCAGGGGAGCATCTGGAAACACCATATATTTT.

The rearrangement joins TRBV10-3 to TRBJ2-7, with 9 bases lining up with TRBD2. Per germline, CDR1 ENHRY and CDR2 SYGVKD. The CDR3 length is 15 residues. The V segment lost 9 bases and the J segment 2 bases; nucleotides outside the gene matches: 11. The CDR3 DNA sequence: TGTGCCATTACTCGACTAGCGGTAGGGACCTACGAGCAGTACTTC. This gives the protein CAITRLAVGTYEQYF.

As regards this clonotype: The CDR3 does not end in the conserved phenylalanine or tryptophan, so this is likely a read error. Because the CDR3's place on the DNA is in doubt, the DNA is left out and the CDR3 is given as listed by TCRdb. V and J are TRBV29-1 and TRBJ2-7; no DNA check was done on the table's D call, TRBD2. CDR1 and CDR2 from the germline V gene are SQVTM and ANQGSEA. The CDR3 contains 13 residues when both ends are counted. This CDR3 reads CSARSASSYEQCI.

The V gene is TRBV6-6, the J gene TRBJ1-2, with 10 bases identical to TRBD1. CDR1 is MNHNY, CDR2 SVGAGI, per germline (reference sequence). There are 16 residues in the CDR3. Trimming took 9 bases from V and 4 from J; bases not matched to a gene: 14. Written as DNA, the CDR3 is TGTGCCAGGAGCCATCGGGACAGGGGATCTGGCTATGGCTACACCTTC. Encoded protein: CARSHRDRGSGYGYTF.

This clonotype was counted a few times. An end of the junction differs from the germline gene, which may be a read error. This chain uses TRBV20-1 with TRBJ2-7, with 8 bases lining up with TRBD2. Germline assignment: CDR1 DFQATT and CDR2 SNEGSKA (reference sequence). The CDR3 is 14 amino acids. The CDR3 loop is CSASPSGRANEQYF. CDR3 DNA: TGCAGTGCTAGTCCCAGCGGGAGAGCCAACGAGCAGTATTTC.

This clonotype showed up many times. This sequence joins TRBV6-2 or TRBV6-3 and TRBJ1-5; no clear D. The V end lost 5 bases, the J end lost 2 bases, and 13 bases lay between the germline ends. CDR3 length equals 15 residues. Germline V gene sequence: CDR1 MNHEY, CDR2 SVGEGT. CDR3 sequence (DNA): TGTGCCAGCAGTGACACCGGGCTAGGCAATCAGCCCCAGCATTTT. Translating it yields CASSDTGLGNQPQHF.

This sequence joins TRBV6-6 and TRBJ2-1; either TRBD1 or TRBD2 may fit D (5 bases each). The CDR3 runs 11 residues. CDR1 MNHNY and CDR2 SVGAGI come from the germline V gene (reference sequence). The CDR3 DNA follows: TGTGCTGAGGGGAGAGAGAATGAGCAGTTCTTC. Amino acid sequence: CAEGRENEQFF.

Comment on this clonotype: The conserved final phenylalanine or tryptophan is absent from the CDR3, which likely points to a read error. The chain has TRBV4-1 and TRBJ2-7; 9 positions agree with TRBD1. The germline V gene encodes CDR1 MGHRA and CDR2 YSYEKL. This CDR3 comprises 16 residues. The CDR3 DNA reads as TGCGCCAGCAACCAAGATCTGTACAGGGGGCTTTCCGAGCAGTACTAC. Translated: CASNQDLYRGLSEQYY.

Note on this clonotype: The junction does not match germline at one end; this may be a read error. V gene TRBV11-1 combines with J gene TRBJ2-5; 7 positions match TRBD1. The CDR3 consists of 14 residues. CDR1 is SGHAT, CDR2 FQDESV, per germline (reference sequence). The DNA of the CDR3 is TGTGCCAGCAGCCCATACAGGGGATCAGAGACCCAGAATTTC. This translates into CASSPYRGSETQNF.

Concerning this clonotype: One end of the junction is discordant with germline, which a read error may explain. CDR3 protein: CNAPGTGGVYEQLF. CDR3 sequence (DNA): TGCAATGCTCCCGGGACAGGGGGCGTATACGAGCAGTTATTC. J is TRBJ2-1 and V is TRBV20-1; 12 nucleotides match TRBD1. Germline CDR1 DFQATT, CDR2 SNEGSKA (reference sequence). The CDR3 is 14 amino acids.

On this clonotype: The conserved final phenylalanine or tryptophan is absent from the CDR3, which likely points to a read error. CDR3 sequence: CASSLSGANSPLHH. CDR3 DNA sequence: TGTGCCAGCAGTTTATCGGGGGCTAATTCACCCCTCCACCAT. This rearrangement joins TRBV12-3 or TRBV12-4 to TRBJ1-6, with D tentatively TRBD1 (6 bases). The CDR3 length is 14 residues. Trimming stripped 2 bases from V and 6 bases from J, with 8 bases between.

With regard to this clonotype: Possible read error: a much larger clone is one base away. The conserved final phenylalanine or tryptophan is absent from the CDR3, which likely points to a read error. This sequence joins TRBV24-1 and TRBJ2-3; TRBD2 is a possible D gene (5 bases). Germline V lookup: CDR1 KGHDR, CDR2 SFDVKD. The CDR3 has 14 residues. The V gene lost 4 bases and the J gene lost 6 bases, with 13 bases spanning the gap. The CDR3 reads CATSERRARDTQYL. DNA of the CDR3: TGTGCCACCAGTGAGAGGCGGGCCCGGGATACGCAGTATCTT.

This chain connects TRBV20-1 to TRBJ1-1; D call uncertain. This CDR3 is built from 14 residues. Germline CDR1 reads DFQATT; CDR2 reads SNEGSKA (reference sequence). The V gene lost 4 bases and the J gene lost 1 base, with 13 bases spanning the gap. The CDR3 is CSANGRVENTEAFF. The CDR3 DNA follows: TGCAGTGCTAATGGGCGCGTGGAGAACACTGAAGCTTTCTTT.

As concerns this clonotype: A read error may explain this, as a much larger clone is one base away. This chain uses TRBV28 with TRBJ1-1; D gene uncertain. Germline V gene sequence: CDR1 MDHEN, CDR2 SYDVKM. The V gene lost 10 bases and the J gene lost 7 bases, with 16 bases spanning the gap. The CDR3 is 12 amino acids. The CDR3 region has the DNA TGTGCCAACACAACCGGGATGGGTGAAGCTTTCTTT. Translation: CANTTGMGEAFF.

Concerning this clonotype: One junction end does not reproduce the germline sequence, and a read error may be involved. The chain recombines TRBV29-1 with TRBJ2-1; TRBD2 matches at 10 bases. CDR3 size: 15 residues. Germline CDR1 SQVTM, CDR2 ANQGSEA. The CDR3 coding sequence is TGCAGCGCTACTACCGGGACTAGCGACTACAGTGAGCAGTTCTTC. As protein: CSATTGTSDYSEQFF.

The chain carries TRBV24-1 and TRBJ2-1; no clear D. The CDR3 totals 16 residues. V gave up 6 bases and J gave up 1 base, with 15 bases separating them. Germline lookup yields CDR1 KGHDR and CDR2 SFDVKD. The CDR3 bases are TGTGCCACCAGTAATACCAGGAGCAGATCCTACAATGAGCAGTTCTTC. Translated: CATSNTRSRSYNEQFF.

With regard to this clonotype: A read error may produce the germline difference seen at one junction end. The CDR3 DNA sequence: TGCGCCAGTAGCTTGGAGCAAGGGAGCACAGATATGCAGTATTTT. This translates into CASSLEQGSTDMQYF. This chain uses TRBV5-1 with TRBJ2-3, with a possible D match to TRBD2 (5 bases). The CDR3 runs 15 residues. Germline CDR1 and CDR2: SGHRS and YFSETQ.

This chain uses TRBV6-5 with TRBJ2-5; D may be TRBD2 (6 bases). Looked up from germline, CDR1 is MNHEY and CDR2 is SVGAGI. The CDR3 loop spans 13 amino acids. CDR3 residues: CTSSPTGRETQYF. The CDR3 nucleotides are TGTACTAGCAGCCCAACGGGGAGAGAGACCCAGTACTTC.

About this clonotype itself: The junction and the germline gene differ at one end; a read error may be behind it. V usage is TRBV29-1 and J usage is TRBJ2-3; the D gene is possibly TRBD2 (6 bases). Germline lookup yields CDR1 SQVTM and CDR2 ANQGSEA. This CDR3 region has 13 residues. The CDR3 here is CNVVGGLTVTQYF. CDR3 sequence (DNA): TGCAACGTTGTGGGAGGTCTCACAGTTACGCAGTATTTT.

Comment on this clonotype: Since the CDR3 does not end with the conserved phenylalanine or tryptophan, this likely comes from a read error. The V and J genes are TRBV11-2 and TRBJ2-5; maybe TRBD1 (5 bases). The CDR3 spans 15 residues. The germline V gene encodes CDR1 SGHAT and CDR2 FQNNGV. Trimming removed 4 bases at V and 1 base at J, with 13 bases between. The CDR3 sequence is CASSSSTGFQETQYL. As DNA, the CDR3 is TGTGCCAGCAGCTCTAGTACAGGATTCCAAGAGACCCAGTACTTA.

On this clonotype itself: It is likely a read error, because the conserved phenylalanine at the end of the CDR3 is missing. The chain combines TRBV12-3 or TRBV12-4 with TRBJ2-1; 11 bases align to TRBD2. V lost 10 bases and J lost 9; bases outside the gene matches: 11. The CDR3 extends over 14 amino acids. The CDR3 loop is CATERGLAVGEQFL. The CDR3 DNA reads TGTGCCACAGAGAGGGGACTAGCGGTCGGTGAGCAGTTCTTA.

This clonotype was seen just once. An end of the junction differs from the germline gene, which may be a read error. The chain is built from TRBV20-1 and TRBJ2-3; 7 nucleotides align to TRBD2. This CDR3 is 13 amino acids long. In germline, CDR1 is DFQATT, CDR2 SNEGSKA (reference sequence). The CDR3 region is CNARSGAVNTPYF. As DNA, the CDR3 is TGCAACGCGAGAAGCGGGGCAGTAAATACGCCGTATTTT.

Comments on this clonotype: One end of the junction is discordant with germline, which a read error may explain. The chain carries TRBV6-5 and TRBJ2-7; D is ambiguous. The CDR3 has 15 residues. CDR1 is MNHEY and CDR2 is SVGAGI in the germline V gene. The CDR3 here is CVSSSPLESSYEQYF. CDR3 DNA: TGTGTCAGCAGTTCCCCACTGGAGAGCTCCTACGAGCAGTACTTC.

Regarding this clonotype: The junction and the germline gene differ at one end; a read error may be behind it. This rearrangement joins TRBV20-1 to TRBJ2-1; maybe TRBD2 (6 bases). Per germline, CDR1 DFQATT and CDR2 SNEGSKA (reference sequence). The CDR3 consists of 15 residues. CDR3 bases: TGCAGTACTAGAAATCGGCTTGGAGGGCTCAATGAGCACTTCTTC. It is translated as CSTRNRLGGLNEHFF.